These 9 T cell receptor beta chains were all obtained from the same sample, sequenced in a study of T-cell reconstitution after alpha-beta-depleted transplantation in children. Unique molecular identifiers were incorporated into the prepared TCRbeta library. TCRdb reprocessed the PCR reads via MiXCR and lists one record per CDR3 protein. The table lists 550,000 to 600,000 distinct CDR3 sequences, 23% of them singletons. The starting material was PBMCs, mostly from graft donor cells, obtained 360 days after TCRalphabeta/CD19-depleted stem cell transplant. The receptors shown here come from a boy in the first two years of life who had a stem cell transplant for acute myeloid leukemia, so the T cells may come from the graft donor.

In this sample, this clonotype turned up many times. The chain couples TRBV10-3 to TRBJ2-7; 9 nucleotides align to TRBD1. The trim removed 3 bases at V and 1 base at J, leaving 7 bases unmatched. CDR1 is ENHRY and CDR2 is SYGVKD in the germline V gene. The CDR3 contains 16 residues. CDR3 sequence: CAISDPGTGRSYEQYF. The CDR3 DNA is TGTGCCATCAGTGACCCGGGGACAGGGCGTTCCTACGAGCAGTACTTC.

CDR3 coding DNA: TGCAGTGCTAGCATGGACGGTCGCACAGATACGCAGTATTTT. As protein: CSASMDGRTDTQYF. This chain connects TRBV20-1 to TRBJ2-3; the D is unclear. Trimming took 3 bases from V and 1 from J, leaving 11 bases between them. Germline CDR1 reads DFQATT; CDR2 reads SNEGSKA (reference sequence). The CDR3 has 14 amino acids.

The sample holds many counts of this clonotype. V is TRBV20-1 and J is TRBJ2-5; 12 nucleotides agree with TRBD2. In germline, CDR1 is DFQATT, CDR2 SNEGSKA (reference sequence). Unmatched junction bases numbered 2, after V lost 3 bases and J lost 0 bases. This CDR3 contains 15 residues. CDR3 bases: TGCAGTGCTAGGAGACTAGCGGGGGACCAAGAGACCCAGTACTTC. This encodes CSARRLAGDQETQYF.

The table lists this clonotype with many counts. CDR3 in amino acids: CASSQGASGGTKFF. In nucleotides, the CDR3 is TGTGCCAGCAGTCAGGGGGCTAGCGGGGGGACAAAGTTCTTC. J is TRBJ2-1 and V is TRBV28; 11 bases agree with TRBD2. From germline, CDR1 is MDHEN and CDR2 SYDVKM. The CDR3 runs 14 residues. Trimming took 5 bases from V and 14 from J; bases not matched to a gene: 11. Full variable domain (missing parts from reference TRBV28 and TRBJ2-1): DVKVTQSSRYLVKRTGEKVFLECVQDMDHENMFWYRQDPGLGLRLIYFSYDVKMKEKGDIPEGYSVSREKKERFSLILESASTNQTSMYLCASSQGASGGTKFFGPGTRLTVL.

This clonotype has more than one count but fewer than ten. The J gene is TRBJ2-5, the V gene TRBV7-2; a weak D match, TRBD2 (5 bases). The V gene lost 1 base and the J gene lost 1 base, with 13 bases spanning the gap. Germline V gene lookup returns CDR1 SGHTA and CDR2 FQGNSA. The CDR3 extends over 16 amino acids. CDR3 coding DNA: TGTGCCAGCAGCTTAGGTCTGGGAAGCGGCCAAGAGACCCAGTACTTC. This encodes CASSLGLGSGQETQYF. The full variable domain, in which reference TRBV7-2 and TRBJ2-5 provide the parts outside the CDR3, is GAGVSQSPSNKVTEKGKDVELRCDPISGHTALYWYRQSLGQGLEFLIYFQGNSAPDKSGLPSDRFSAERTGGSVSTLTIQRTQQEDSAVYLCASSLGLGSGQETQYFGPGTRLLVL.

The chain joins TRBV12-3 or TRBV12-4 to TRBJ2-5, with TRBD1 identical over 8 bases. The CDR3 contains 14 residues. Germline trimming cut 6 bases from V and 2 bases from J; bases unmatched to any gene: 5. The CDR3 loop reads CASSRDRNQETQYF. DNA for the CDR3: TGTGCCAGCAGCAGGGACAGGAATCAAGAGACCCAGTACTTC.

This clonotype was observed a handful of times. The gene calls are TRBV25-1 and TRBJ1-1; TRBD1 might be the D (6 bases). The V gene lost 5 bases and the J gene lost 1 base, with 11 bases spanning the gap. Germline V gene lookup returns CDR1 MGHDK and CDR2 SYGVNS. This CDR3 is 14 amino acids long. This CDR3 is CASSRETGNTEAFF. The CDR3 DNA sequence: TGTGCCAGCAGTCGAGAGACAGGGAACACTGAAGCTTTCTTT.

This clonotype turned up a few times. The chain is built from TRBV27 and TRBJ2-7; D tentatively fits TRBD1 or TRBD2 (6 bases each). Germline loops: CDR1 MNHEY, CDR2 SMNVEV (reference sequence). With 2 bases removed from V and 7 bases from J, the gap between germline ends came to 12 bases. The CDR3 contains 13 residues. The CDR3 is CASSLAGAGEQYF. The DNA for the CDR3 is TGTGCCAGCAGTTTAGCAGGGGCGGGAGAGCAGTACTTC.

This clonotype was recorded at least ten times. This chain joins TRBV29-1 and TRBJ2-5; 8 bases are shared with TRBD1. Trimming took 7 bases from V and 1 from J; bases not matched to a gene: 2. The germline V gene has CDR1 SQVTM and CDR2 ANQGSEA. This CDR3 contains 12 residues. The CDR3 nucleotides are TGCAGCGCAGGACAGGGCCAAGAGACCCAGTACTTC. This encodes CSAGQGQETQYF.